The rows below give T cell receptor beta chains drawn from one sample of a study of CD4+ T cells in melanoma. Using immunoSEQ multiplex PCR, the repertoire was profiled, and TCRdb retains in-frame clones only, with some absent. This sample has 9,500 or so clones; about 59% occur once, and the top ten carry roughly 25%. Sequenced material: cells from a culture (not recorded whether cultured in vitro). These receptors were taken from a human donor with melanoma. CDR3s include the opening cysteine and the closing phenylalanine or tryptophan. The D gene is left open where the match is weak. Clone sizes are given selectively: once, few, many, or a class where the clone is expanded.

J: TRBJ1-4
V: TRBV30
size: NA
length: 13
D: TRBD1
CDR3: CAWSARRGEKLFF
DNA: TGTGCCTGGAGTGCCCGCAGGGGGGAAAAACTGTTTTTT

J: TRBJ1-2
V: TRBV27
size: few
length: 14
D: NA
CDR3: CASSGTTGSRGYTF
DNA: TGTGCCAGCAGTGGGACCACAGGGTCGCGGGGCTACACCTTC

J: TRBJ1-2
V: TRBV19
size: NA
length: 13
D: NA
CDR3: CASSRDRLYGYTF
DNA: TGTGCCAGTAGTAGAGACAGACTCTATGGCTACACCTTC

J: TRBJ2-7
V: TRBV6-5
size: NA
length: 13
D: NA
CDR3: CASSYSRGSEQYF
DNA: TGTGCCAGCAGTTACTCGAGGGGAAGCGAGCAGTACTTC

J: TRBJ1-6
V: TRBV18
size: NA
length: 16
D: NA
CDR3: CASSPGSSSYNSPLHF
DNA: TGTGCCAGCTCACCAGGCAGTAGCTCCTATAATTCACCCCTCCACTTT

J: TRBJ2-1
V: TRBV7-9
size: NA
length: 12
D: NA
CDR3: CASSPMRREQFF
DNA: TGTGCCAGCAGCCCTATGCGGCGTGAGCAGTTCTTC

J: TRBJ2-1
V: TRBV7-3
size: NA
length: 14
D: NA
CDR3: CASSLIPGYNEQFF
DNA: TGTGCCAGCAGCTTAATCCCGGGGTACAATGAGCAGTTCTTC

J: TRBJ2-3
V: TRBV6-1
size: NA
length: 17
D: NA
CDR3: CASSDRFLAGSTDTQYF
DNA: TGTGCCAGCAGTGATCGATTCTTGGCGGGGAGCACAGATACGCAGTATTTT

J: TRBJ1-1
V: TRBV7-2
size: NA
length: 15
D: NA
CDR3: CASSLGPWEDTEAFF
DNA: TGTGCCAGCAGCCTGGGCCCGTGGGAGGACACTGAAGCTTTCTTT

J: TRBJ2-1
V: TRBV18
size: NA
length: 13
D: NA
CDR3: CASSPPRRTVEFF
DNA: TGTGCCAGCTCACCACCAAGGAGAACAGTCGAGTTCTTC

J: TRBJ2-7
V: TRBV5-1
size: NA
length: 16
D: NA
CDR3: CASSLGTAESSYEQYF
DNA: TGCGCCAGCAGCTTGGGGACAGCCGAGAGCTCCTACGAGCAGTACTTC

J: TRBJ1-3
V: TRBV19
size: few
length: 15
D: NA
CDR3: CASSIVAGSRNTIYF
DNA: TGTGCCAGTAGTATAGTAGCCGGCTCTCGAAACACCATATATTTT

J: TRBJ1-2
V: TRBV18
size: NA
length: 19
D: TRBD1
CDR3: CASSITAGTGGRRTDGYTF
DNA: TGTGCCAGCTCAATTACCGCCGGGACAGGGGGCCGACGGACGGATGGCTACACCTTC

J: TRBJ2-1
V: TRBV5-1
size: NA
length: 15
D: TRBD2
CDR3: CASSLDGGGDNEQFF
DNA: TGCGCCAGCAGCTTGGACGGGGGGGGCGACAATGAGCAGTTCTTC

J: TRBJ1-1
V: TRBV4-1
size: NA
length: 15
D: NA
CDR3: CASSLQGHMPPEAFF
DNA: TGCGCCAGCAGCCTTCAGGGACACATGCCTCCTGAAGCTTTCTTT

J: TRBJ1-1
V: TRBV7-9
size: NA
length: 16
D: TRBD1
CDR3: CASSLADRGPNTEAFF
DNA: TGTGCCAGCAGCTTAGCGGACAGGGGCCCGAACACTGAAGCTTTCTTT

J: TRBJ1-2
V: TRBV6-1
size: NA
length: 14
D: NA
CDR3: CASSPVTANYGYTF
DNA: TGTGCCAGCAGTCCTGTGACAGCTAACTATGGCTACACCTTC

J: TRBJ1-4
V: TRBV18
size: NA
length: 13
D: NA
CDR3: CASSPDRNEKLFF
DNA: TGTGCCAGCTCACCTGACCGTAATGAAAAACTGTTTTTT

J: TRBJ1-1
V: TRBV4-2
size: few
length: 17
D: TRBD1
CDR3: CASSPPQGQTMNTEAFF
DNA: TGTGCCAGCAGCCCACCCCAGGGACAGACTATGAACACTGAAGCTTTCTTT

J: TRBJ2-1
V: TRBV11-2
size: NA
length: 16
D: TRBD1
CDR3: CASSLRTGVGYNEQFF
DNA: TGTGCCAGCAGCTTAAGGACAGGGGTGGGATACAATGAGCAGTTCTTC

J: TRBJ2-1
V: TRBV5-8
size: NA
length: 14
D: NA
CDR3: CASEKGVVYNEQFF
DNA: TGTGCCAGCGAAAAGGGAGTGGTCTACAATGAGCAGTTCTTC

J: TRBJ2-2
V: TRBV5-6
size: NA
length: 16
D: NA
CDR3: CASSPASRGGTGELFF
DNA: TGTGCCAGCAGCCCTGCTAGCAGGGGGGGCACCGGGGAGCTGTTTTTT

J: TRBJ1-5
V: TRBV7-9
size: NA
length: 17
D: TRBD1
CDR3: CASSSTQGVFIGQPQHF
DNA: TGTGCCAGCAGCTCCACACAGGGGGTCTTTATAGGGCAGCCCCAGCATTTT

J: TRBJ1-6
V: TRBV7-7
size: NA
length: 16
D: NA
CDR3: CASSLAYSSYNSPLHF
DNA: TGTGCTAGCAGCTTAGCTTACAGCTCCTATAATTCACCCCTCCACTTT

J: TRBJ2-3
V: TRBV5-1
size: NA
length: 16
D: TRBD2
CDR3: CASSLLLAGLTDTQYF
DNA: TGCGCCAGCAGCTTGCTTCTAGCGGGGCTCACAGATACGCAGTATTTT

J: TRBJ1-4
V: TRBV21-1
size: NA
length: 16
D: NA
CDR3: CASSKGREATNEKLFF
DNA: TGTGCCAGCAGCAAAGGCAGGGAGGCAACTAATGAAAAACTGTTTTTT

J: TRBJ2-5
V: TRBV10-3
size: NA
length: 11
D: NA
CDR3: CAISERETQYF
DNA: TGTGCCATCAGTGAGCGAGAGACCCAGTACTTC

J: TRBJ1-1
V: TRBV7-8
size: NA
length: 13
D: NA
CDR3: CASSLSGNTEAFF
DNA: TGTGCCAGCAGCTTATCAGGGAACACTGAAGCTTTCTTT

J: TRBJ2-4
V: TRBV19
size: NA
length: 13
D: TRBD2
CDR3: CASSIGGKNIQYF
DNA: TGTGCCAGTAGTATCGGGGGGAAAAACATTCAGTACTTC